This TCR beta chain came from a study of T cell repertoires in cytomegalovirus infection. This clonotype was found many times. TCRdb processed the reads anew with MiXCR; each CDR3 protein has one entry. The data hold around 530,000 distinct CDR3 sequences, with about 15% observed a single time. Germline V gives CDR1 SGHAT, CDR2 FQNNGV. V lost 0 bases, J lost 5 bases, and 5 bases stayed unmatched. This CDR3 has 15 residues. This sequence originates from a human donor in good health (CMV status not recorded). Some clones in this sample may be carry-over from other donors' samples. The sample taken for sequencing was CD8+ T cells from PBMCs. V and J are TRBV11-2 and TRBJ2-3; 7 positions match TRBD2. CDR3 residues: CASSLEGPGGDTQYF. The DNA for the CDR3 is TGTGCCAGCAGCTTAGAGGGACCGGGAGGAGATACGCAGTATTTT.